A single T cell receptor beta chain is shown here with its context. This entry belongs to a study of technical replicates of blood from a few donors. With 4 bases clipped from V and 4 bases from J, the junction kept 5 bases outside the gene matches. Germline V gene data show CDR1 as SGHKS and CDR2 as YYEKEE (reference sequence). This CDR3 is built from 14 residues. Clones were sequenced by immunoSEQ multiplex PCR, and TCRdb holds only the in-frame ones, with some missing. In the table there are over 10,000 clones, around 92% of which are singletons. The sequenced sample consisted of PBMCs. The chain employs TRBV5-5 and TRBJ1-2; TRBD1 matches 9 bases. The TCR sequence derives from a human donor in good health. The CDR3 DNA reads as TGTGCCAGCAGCCCTGGGACAGGGAGCTATGGCTACACCTTC. Its protein product is CASSPGTGSYGYTF.